The rows below give T cell receptor beta chains drawn from one sample of a study of blood T cell repertoires in COVID-19. Only in-frame clones appear in the TCRdb table, and some are missing; sequencing was by immunoSEQ multiplex PCR. The sample yields about 59,000 clones, approximately 80% seen once. Sequencing used peripheral blood. Receptors were obtained from a man aged 60 to 75 with acute or convalescent COVID-19. Both conserved end residues are part of each CDR3. A D gene is named only where the DNA matches it firmly. Only some rows state a clone size, as once, few, many or a class for expanded clones.

v_call	d_call	clone_size	j_call	cdr3_aa	cdr3_nt
TRBV7-2	-	-	TRBJ2-5	CASSKVLGRQETQYF	TGTGCCAGCAGTAAAGTTCTGGGCAGACAAGAGACCCAGTACTTC
TRBV20-1	-	-	TRBJ2-3	CSASWSGVGGTQYF	TGCAGTGCTAGTTGGTCGGGGGTCGGGGGTACGCAGTATTTT
TRBV29-1	-	-	TRBJ2-3	CSVELSTDTQYF	TGCAGCGTTGAATTAAGCACAGATACGCAGTATTTT
TRBV5-1	TRBD1	-	TRBJ2-1	CASSRTRDRGGDEQFF	TGCGCCAGCAGCAGGACCCGGGACAGGGGAGGTGATGAGCAGTTCTTC
TRBV3-1/TRBV3-2	TRBD1	-	TRBJ1-1	CASSQDRDSKAFF	TGTGCCAGCAGCCAAGACAGGGACAGTAAAGCTTTCTTT
TRBV29-1	TRBD1	once	TRBJ1-2	CSVEDRGRGYTF	TGCAGCGTTGAAGACAGGGGGCGGGGCTACACCTTC
TRBV7-2	TRBD2	few	TRBJ2-1	CASSLGRGGYNEQFF	TGTGCCAGCAGCTTAGGTAGGGGAGGGTACAATGAGCAGTTCTTC
TRBV6-5	TRBD2	once	TRBJ2-1	CASQTGTINNEQFF	TGTGCCTCGCAGACCGGGACTATTAACAATGAGCAGTTCTTC
TRBV7-9	TRBD1	-	TRBJ2-5	CASSLGTGDRVTQYF	TGTGCCAGCAGCCTTGGAACAGGGGATCGGGTGACCCAGTACTTC
TRBV7-3	-	-	TRBJ2-5	CASSAGYQETQYF	TGTGCCAGCAGCGCGGGTTACCAAGAGACCCAGTACTTC
TRBV5-4	TRBD1	-	TRBJ1-2	CASSPFRTGDGYTF	TGTGCCAGCAGCCCCTTCCGGACAGGGGACGGCTACACCTTC
TRBV6-5	-	-	TRBJ1-2	CASNNPDSANYGYTF	TGTGCCAGCAATAACCCCGACTCGGCTAACTATGGCTACACCTTC
TRBV7-8	-	-	TRBJ1-3	CASSPSTGRMGNTIYF	TGTGCCAGCAGCCCATCCACCGGGAGAATGGGAAACACCATATATTTT
TRBV13	-	-	TRBJ2-5	CASSLGRRETQYF	TGTGCCAGCAGTCTTGGAAGGAGAGAGACCCAGTACTTC
TRBV20-1	-	-	TRBJ2-7	CSASSDYEQYF	TGCAGTGCTAGTAGCGACTACGAGCAGTACTTC
TRBV27	-	-	TRBJ1-2	CASSLSNGGRYGYTF	TGTGCCAGCAGTTTATCCAATGGGGGCCGCTATGGCTACACCTTC
TRBV9	TRBD1	-	TRBJ2-5	CASSDKGQTQETQYF	TGTGCCAGCAGCGACAAGGGACAGACGCAAGAGACCCAGTACTTC
TRBV6-1	TRBD1	-	TRBJ2-2	CASSGTGGYVNTGELFF	TGTGCCAGCAGTGGTACAGGGGGCTATGTAAACACCGGGGAGCTGTTTTTT
TRBV5-1	-	few	TRBJ2-3	CASSLARTTEPGTDTQYF	TGCGCCAGCAGCTTGGCCAGGACTACAGAGCCCGGCACAGATACGCAGTATTTT
TRBV5-1	-	-	TRBJ1-2	CASSLQRASAGYTF	TGCGCCAGCAGCTTACAGAGGGCGTCGGCTGGCTACACCTTC
TRBV18	TRBD1	-	TRBJ1-1	CASSPGQDRRNTEAFF	TGTGCCAGCTCACCAGGGCAGGACAGGAGGAACACTGAAGCTTTCTTT
TRBV21-1	-	-	TRBJ1-5	CASSKRLARGVGRNQPQHF	TGTGCCAGCAGCAAAAGATTGGCTCGCGGGGTAGGGAGGAATCAGCCCCAGCATTTT
TRBV7-3	-	-	TRBJ2-1	CASSLGPRVYNEQFF	TGTGCCAGCAGCTTGGGTCCTCGGGTCTACAATGAGCAGTTCTTC
TRBV6-5	-	-	TRBJ1-4	CASSRQITNEKLFF	TGTGCCAGCAGCCGACAGATCACGAATGAAAAACTGTTTTTT
TRBV19	-	-	TRBJ1-1	CASSPPRRDAFF	TGTGCCAGTAGTCCTCCGAGGAGGGATGCTTTCTTT
TRBV2	-	-	TRBJ1-1	CASSEGWANEAFF	TGTGCCAGCAGTGAAGGTTGGGCTAATGAAGCTTTCTTT
TRBV5-1	-	-	TRBJ1-2	CASSLGQQGHNYGYTF	TGCGCCAGCAGCTTGGGTCAGCAGGGCCATAACTATGGCTACACCTTC
TRBV28	-	-	TRBJ2-7	CASRERGSYEQYF	TGTGCCAGCCGAGAAAGGGGGTCCTACGAGCAGTACTTC
TRBV5-4	-	-	TRBJ1-2	CASSLDPSRGNYGYTF	TGTGCCAGCAGCTTGGATCCCTCGAGGGGGAACTATGGCTACACCTTC
TRBV7-9	TRBD1	-	TRBJ2-3	CASSVLTQGRWYF	TGTGCCAGCAGCGTCCTCACACAGGGGCGGTGGTATTTT
TRBV6-5	TRBD1	-	TRBJ1-2	CASRQDRVANYGYTF	TGTGCCAGCAGGCAGGACAGGGTGGCTAACTATGGCTACACCTTC
TRBV5-1	TRBD2	-	TRBJ2-5	CASSLAVVAGGETQYF	TGCGCCAGCAGCTTGGCCGTGGTAGCGGGGGGAGAGACCCAGTACTTC
TRBV11-2	-	-	TRBJ1-4	CASSPRPDATNEKLFF	TGTGCCAGCAGCCCTCGCCCAGATGCAACTAATGAAAAACTGTTTTTT
TRBV9	-	-	TRBJ2-2	CASTWGDTGELFF	TGTGCCAGCACCTGGGGAGACACCGGGGAGCTGTTTTTT
TRBV5-8	-	-	TRBJ2-1	CASSLGTLPYNEQFF	TGTGCCAGCAGCTTGGGTACTCTCCCGTACAATGAGCAGTTCTTC
TRBV4-1	-	-	TRBJ2-2	CASSQEERASGELFF	TGCGCCAGCAGCCAAGAGGAGAGGGCGAGCGGGGAGCTGTTTTTT
TRBV7-9	-	-	TRBJ1-5	CASSPPGGPQHF	TGTGCCAGCAGCCCGCCCGGAGGGCCCCAGCATTTT
TRBV7-9	-	few	TRBJ1-6	CASSFNNSPLHF	TGTGCCAGCAGCTTCAATAATTCACCCCTCCACTTT
TRBV6-5	-	-	TRBJ1-1	CASKLQGNTEAFF	TGTGCCAGCAAGCTTCAGGGAAACACTGAAGCTTTCTTT
TRBV30	-	few	TRBJ2-5	CAWRLGGETQYF	TGTGCCTGGAGGTTAGGAGGGGAGACCCAGTACTTC
TRBV28	-	-	TRBJ1-5	CASSSVAAPAFQPQHF	TGTGCCAGCAGTTCGGTTGCAGCGCCAGCCTTTCAGCCCCAGCATTTT
TRBV6-1	TRBD1	many	TRBJ1-1	CASSEPTGKGNTEAFF	TGTGCCAGCAGTGAACCGACAGGGAAGGGGAACACTGAAGCTTTCTTT
TRBV4-1	-	-	TRBJ2-7	CASSHNAGAPYEQYF	TGCGCCAGCAGCCACAACGCGGGGGCCCCCTACGAGCAGTACTTC
TRBV6-5	-	-	TRBJ1-2	CASSYKSPVYGYTF	TGTGCCAGCAGTTACAAATCCCCCGTCTATGGCTACACCTTC
TRBV12-3/TRBV12-4	-	-	TRBJ1-5	CASSLDAGQPQHF	TGTGCCAGCAGTCTCGACGCCGGGCAGCCCCAGCATTTT
TRBV20-1	TRBD1	-	TRBJ2-5	CSADRESPQYF	TGCAGTGCCGACAGGGAATCGCCCCAGTACTTC
TRBV15	-	-	TRBJ1-4	CATGRGRKEKLFF	TGTGCCACCGGAAGGGGGAGAAAAGAAAAACTGTTTTTT
TRBV7-8	-	-	TRBJ2-7	CASHSPTSYEQYF	TGTGCCAGCCATTCACCTACGAGCTACGAGCAGTACTTC
TRBV29-1	-	-	TRBJ1-1	CSGQTGNTEAFF	TGCAGCGGCCAAACAGGGAACACTGAAGCTTTCTTT
TRBV7-2	-	-	TRBJ2-3	CASSPGGGTDTQYF	TGTGCCAGCAGCCCGGGCGGGGGCACAGATACGCAGTATTTT
TRBV5-1	TRBD2	-	TRBJ2-3	CASSFPSHSGVRTDTQYF	TGCGCCAGCAGCTTTCCCAGTCATAGCGGGGTACGCACAGATACGCAGTATTTT
TRBV9	TRBD2	-	TRBJ2-5	CASSAGPGGTETQYF	TGTGCCAGCAGCGCCGGCCCGGGGGGTACTGAGACCCAGTACTTC
TRBV4-2	-	medium-sized	TRBJ2-3	CAERKGAPLAKTQYF	TGTGCCGAGCGGAAGGGCGCTCCTCTAGCCAAAACGCAGTATTTT
TRBV2	-	-	TRBJ2-1	CASRRLTGYNEQFF	TGTGCCAGCAGAAGACTTACAGGTTACAATGAGCAGTTCTTC
TRBV6-5	-	-	TRBJ1-1	CASSSVQGTEAFF	TGTGCCAGCAGTTCTGTCCAGGGCACTGAAGCTTTCTTT